These T cell receptor beta chains were read from a single sample in a study of identical twins. TCRdb passed the 5' RACE reads through MiXCR, listing each CDR3 protein once. This sample yields just over 500,000 distinct CDR3 sequences, of which around 20% are seen a single time; around 0.91% belongs to the top ten. In addition, the sample was reused for a study of T cells expressing NK-cell markers.

The specimen was CD4+ T cells sorted from blood. These receptors all come from a woman aged 18 to 35 in good health. Each CDR3 is given with its conserved first and last residue. D genes are given only for firm matches. The size field is filled for only some rows; it gives once, few, many or a size class.

CDR3nt	CDR3aa	abundance	d_gene	v_gene	j_gene
TGTGCCAGCAGCTACACACAGGGCTACGAGCAGTACTTC	CASSYTQGYEQYF	few	.	TRBV9	TRBJ2-7
TGTGCCAGCTCACCAGCCCCAGGGTCTAATGAAAAACTGTTTTTT	CASSPAPGSNEKLFF	.	.	TRBV18	TRBJ1-4
TGTGCCACCAGCAGAGGCCAGGCTGGGGGTGAGCAGTTCTTC	CATSRGQAGGEQFF	.	.	TRBV15	TRBJ2-1
TGTGCCAGCGCCGGACTAGCGGGGGGCCTTTACGAGCAGTACTTC	CASAGLAGGLYEQYF	.	TRBD2	TRBV6-1	TRBJ2-7
TGTGCCAGCAGAAGGACTAGCGGGCGGAATGAGCAGTTCTTC	CASRRTSGRNEQFF	.	TRBD2	TRBV12-3/TRBV12-4	TRBJ2-1
TGTGCCAGCAGTTACCCGGCTAGCGGGGGTTCCTACGAGCAGTACTTC	CASSYPASGGSYEQYF	.	TRBD2	TRBV6-6	TRBJ2-7
TGTGCCAGCAGCGTAGTGAGGGATAGCGGGGGCTCCTACAATGAGCAGTTCTTC	CASSVVRDSGGSYNEQFF	.	TRBD2	TRBV9	TRBJ2-1
TGTGCCAGCAGCTTAACCGGAAGGGGCAATCAGCCCCAGCATTTT	CASSLTGRGNQPQHF	few	.	TRBV7-8	TRBJ1-5
TGTGCCAGCAGCTTAGATACCCAGGGGGGCACAGATACGCAGTATTTT	CASSLDTQGGTDTQYF	many	TRBD1	TRBV11-2	TRBJ2-3
TGTGCCAGCATCAAACCACCTAGCACAGATACGCAGTATTTT	CASIKPPSTDTQYF	.	.	TRBV12-3/TRBV12-4	TRBJ2-3
TGTGCCAGCAGGAAAGCGAGCTCCTACAATGAGCAGTTCTTC	CASRKASSYNEQFF	few	.	TRBV12-3/TRBV12-4	TRBJ2-1
TGTGCCAGCAGCTTAATTCCTAGCGCTACCTACGAGCAGTACTTC	CASSLIPSATYEQYF	few	.	TRBV7-2	TRBJ2-7
TGTGCCAGCAGTGACAGGGAACCCCTGTATGGCTACACCTTC	CASSDREPLYGYTF	few	.	TRBV6-1	TRBJ1-2
TGCAGTGCTAGCCGCACCAGCAATGAGCAGTTCTTC	CSASRTSNEQFF	many	.	TRBV20-1	TRBJ2-1
TGTGCCAGCAGTTTAGCTAGCGGGGGACGGGAGACCCAGTACTTC	CASSLASGGRETQYF	few	TRBD2	TRBV12-3/TRBV12-4	TRBJ2-5
TGCGCCAGCAGCTTGACGGGACAGGGTTTCGAGCAGTACTTC	CASSLTGQGFEQYF	.	TRBD1	TRBV5-1	TRBJ2-7
TGCAGCGTGGCCTCGGACCCCAGGGCTGAAGCTTTCTTT	CSVASDPRAEAFF	.	.	TRBV29-1	TRBJ1-1
TGTGCCAGCAGCCAAGAGAGTCGTTGGAGAGGCTACACCTTC	CASSQESRWRGYTF	few	.	TRBV3-1	TRBJ1-2
TGTGCCAGCAGGTTCACTGGTACGAACACTGAAGCTTTCTTT	CASRFTGTNTEAFF	many	.	TRBV7-9	TRBJ1-1
TGCGCCAGCAGCCAGGGATTTCGGTATAATTCACCCCTCCACTTT	CASSQGFRYNSPLHF	few	.	TRBV5-1	TRBJ1-6
TGCGCCAGCAGCCCAAACCCGGGGGCGATCACCGGGGAGCTGTTTTTT	CASSPNPGAITGELFF	few	.	TRBV4-3	TRBJ2-2
TGTGCCAGCAGTCCTCGGAAAGTGAGGGAGCAGTACTTC	CASSPRKVREQYF	once	.	TRBV12-3/TRBV12-4	TRBJ2-7
TGTGCCAGCAGTTTTAGCAGGTTGCAGACCCAGTACTTC	CASSFSRLQTQYF	few	.	TRBV12-3/TRBV12-4	TRBJ2-5
TGTGCCAGCAGCTTAGCCCCGAGGCAGGGCTCCGGGGAGCTGTTTTTT	CASSLAPRQGSGELFF	.	.	TRBV7-6	TRBJ2-2
TGTGCCAGCAGCCCCGGACTAGCGGGGCGTCCTACCTACGAGCAGTACTTC	CASSPGLAGRPTYEQYF	many	TRBD2	TRBV2	TRBJ2-7
TGCAGTGCTTTTTGTAGCGGGGGGCCATTCCCCTACAATGAGCAGTTCTTC	CSAFCSGGPFPYNEQFF	.	TRBD2	TRBV20-1	TRBJ2-1